The 15 T cell receptor beta chains below come from one sample, sequenced in a study of identical twins. MiXCR was run by TCRdb on the 5' RACE reads, yielding one entry per CDR3 protein. The data hold 1.5 million to 2 million distinct CDR3 sequences, with about 32% observed a single time. Sequencing input: cord blood. These TCRs come from a newborn girl in good health.

This chain connects TRBV11-2 to TRBJ2-3, with 12 nucleotides matching TRBD2. The CDR3 totals 17 residues. V shed 4 bases and J 3 bases; nucleotides not matched to a gene: 8. Germline V CDR1 and CDR2: SGHAT, FQNNGV. The CDR3 coding sequence is TGTGCCAGCAGCTGCTCGCCACTAGCGGGGGGTACAGATACGCAGTATTTT. Translating it yields CASSCSPLAGGTDTQYF.

V and J are TRBV24-1 and TRBJ2-1, with TRBD2 identical over 11 bases. The ends lost 5 bases at V and 5 bases at J; junction bases unmatched: 1. Germline values: CDR1 KGHDR, CDR2 SFDVKD. CDR3 size: 14 residues. DNA for the CDR3: TGTGCCACCAGTGTTAGCGGGAGGGACAATGAGCAGTTCTTC. It translates to CATSVSGRDNEQFF.

This clonotype was seen once. At one of its ends the junction is not consistent with the germline gene, which may arise from a read error. The J gene is TRBJ2-5, the V gene TRBV20-1; D unclear. Germline V gene data show CDR1 as DFQATT and CDR2 as SNEGSKA (reference sequence). CDR3 length: 15 residues. This CDR3 reads CSAGDLTWDQETQYF. In DNA, the CDR3 is TGCAGTGCTGGAGACCTAACATGGGACCAAGAGACCCAGTACTTC.

Only a few counts were recorded for this clonotype. This rearrangement joins TRBV6-5 to TRBJ1-1, with D unclear. The germline CDR1 and CDR2 sequences are MNHEY and SVGAGI. The V end lost 8 bases, the J end lost 1 base, and 5 bases lay between the germline ends. The CDR3 runs to 11 residues. The CDR3 loop reads CASVKNTEAFF. In DNA, the CDR3 is TGTGCCAGCGTCAAGAACACTGAAGCTTTCTTT.

As concerns this clonotype: Just one base apart from a much larger clone, this may be a read error. This chain connects TRBV10-3 to TRBJ2-3, with 7 positions matching TRBD2. This CDR3 has 16 amino acids. The germline CDR1 and CDR2 sequences are ENHRY and SYGVKD. The CDR3 spells CAVSEGLAASTDTQYF. The CDR3 nucleotides read TGTGCCGTCAGTGAGGGGCTAGCGGCTAGCACAGATACGCAGTATTTT.

The chain has TRBV19 and TRBJ2-3; D uncertain. Germline V gene sequence: CDR1 LNHDA, CDR2 SQIVND (reference sequence). V lost 7 bases, J lost 5 bases, and 7 bases lay in between. This CDR3 has 11 amino acids. The CDR3 DNA is TGTGCCAGTAAACGGAAAGATACGCAGTATTTT. As protein: CASKRKDTQYF.

This clonotype was seen only a few times. The V gene is TRBV2, the J gene TRBJ2-5; D is possibly TRBD2 (5 bases). The CDR3 runs to 15 residues. The germline CDR1 and CDR2 sequences are SNHLY and FYNNEI. V was pared by 2 bases and J by 4 bases, with 14 bases between. CDR3 sequence: CASSESSTKAETQYF. The CDR3 DNA is TGTGCCAGCAGTGAATCTAGCACTAAAGCAGAGACCCAGTACTTC.

V usage is TRBV12-3 or TRBV12-4 and J usage is TRBJ2-4, with TRBD2 identical over 12 bases. The J call is doubtful: the DNA matches TRBJ2-7 better. This CDR3 has 17 residues. CDR3 in amino acids: CASSPITSGGRGHEQYF. For the CDR3, the DNA is TGTGCCAGCAGCCCAATTACTAGCGGGGGGAGGGGCCACGAGCAGTACTTC.

This sequence joins TRBV5-1 and TRBJ1-1; no clear D. V lost 1 base and J lost 0, with 10 bases in between. The CDR3 totals 15 residues. Germline assignment: CDR1 SGHRS and CDR2 YFSETQ. The CDR3 bases are TGCGCCAGCAGCTTGCGGCCCACCATGAACACTGAAGCTTTCTTT. This translates into CASSLRPTMNTEAFF.

The V and J genes are TRBV20-1 and TRBJ1-1; weak D call: TRBD1 (5 bases). This CDR3 has 13 residues. V shed 3 bases and J shed 3 bases, with 11 bases lying between them. Germline V lookup: CDR1 DFQATT, CDR2 SNEGSKA (reference sequence). The CDR3: CSARPQGDTEAFF. For the CDR3, the DNA is TGCAGTGCTAGGCCCCAGGGCGACACTGAAGCTTTCTTT.

This clonotype turned up a few times. This chain's CDR3 is CASSIDRGDYEQYF. The CDR3 region has the DNA TGTGCCAGTAGTATCGACAGGGGTGACTACGAGCAGTACTTC. V gene TRBV19 combines with J gene TRBJ2-4, with 8 bases lining up with TRBD1. Gene TRBJ2-7 matches the end of the DNA better, so the J call may be wrong. Germline lookup yields CDR1 LNHDA and CDR2 SQIVND (reference sequence). The CDR3 sequence is 14 residues long.

The chain employs TRBV3-1 and TRBJ2-4; perhaps TRBD2 as D (5 bases). CDR1 is LGHDT and CDR2 is YNNKEL in the germline V gene (reference sequence). CDR3 size: 18 residues. V was shortened by 7 bases and J by 15 bases, with 37 bases between the two germline ends. The CDR3 DNA follows: TGTGCCAGCACCAAAATCTACTTCGAGGGCAGATTCCAAGAGACCCGGTACTTC. Residues: CASTKIYFEGRFQETRYF.

The chain joins TRBV18 to TRBJ1-4; possible D gene TRBD1, 5 bases. The germline V gene encodes CDR1 KGHSH and CDR2 LQKENI. The ends were cut back, 3 bases at V and 5 bases at J, with 13 bases in the middle. The CDR3 spans 15 residues. The CDR3, as DNA: TGTGCCAGCTCACCGGGGCACCCCGTAAATGAAAAACTGTTTTTT. Its translation is CASSPGHPVNEKLFF.

The chain uses TRBV20-1 and TRBJ1-1; unclear D gene. This CDR3 region has 14 residues. The V gene lost 6 bases and the J gene lost 0 bases, with 14 bases spanning the gap. Germline V gene lookup returns CDR1 DFQATT and CDR2 SNEGSKA (reference sequence). The DNA of the CDR3 is TGCAGTGCCGGAACCCAGAACATGAACACTGAAGCTTTCTTT. This sequence encodes CSAGTQNMNTEAFF.

Only a few counts were recorded for this clonotype. The chain couples TRBV2 to TRBJ1-4; 9 positions match TRBD1. Germline trimming cut 4 bases from V and 5 bases from J; bases unmatched to any gene: 5. The CDR3 sequence is 15 residues long. Germline-derived CDR1 and CDR2 are SNHLY and FYNNEI. The DNA of the CDR3 is TGTGCCAGCAGTGCTCCGGACAGGGGAAATGAAAAACTGTTTTTT. This encodes CASSAPDRGNEKLFF.